A selection of T cell receptor beta chains follows, all from one sample in a study of blood T cell repertoires in COVID-19. TCRdb's table, derived via immunoSEQ multiplex PCR, lists solely in-frame clones and lacks some. The sample lists more than 250,000 clones, about nine tenths occurring once. Sequenced: PBMCs or T cells enriched from blood (not recorded which). The receptors derive from a woman between 18 and 29 years old who had recovered from COVID-19. Both conserved end residues are part of each CDR3. Fields, in order: clone size, V gene, J gene, D gene, CDR3 protein, CDR3 DNA. A D gene is named only where the DNA matches it firmly. Clone size is not always given. Where it is, it says once, few, many or a class for expanded clones.

>-|TRBV3-1/TRBV3-2|TRBJ2-7|TRBD2
CASSQRGIGRPIADEQYF
TGTGCCAGCAGCCAAAGAGGGATCGGGAGGCCCATCGCTGACGAGCAGTACTTC
>-|TRBV2|TRBJ2-5|TRBD2
CASISGRADETQYF
TGTGCCAGCATCTCCGGGAGGGCCGATGAGACCCAGTACTTC
>-|TRBV28|TRBJ2-3|TRBD2
CASSPSGGAHTDTQYF
TGTGCCAGCAGCCCCAGCGGGGGGGCCCACACAGATACGCAGTATTTT
>-|TRBV19|TRBJ2-5|-
CASSAKRHTQETQYF
TGTGCCAGTAGTGCAAAAAGACACACACAAGAGACCCAGTACTTC
>few|TRBV29-1|TRBJ2-7|-
CSVTGISYEQYF
TGCAGCGTTACAGGGATTTCCTACGAGCAGTACTTC
>-|TRBV28|TRBJ2-7|TRBD2
CASSPRLAGVPEQYF
TGTGCCAGCAGCCCAAGACTAGCGGGAGTTCCCGAGCAGTACTTC
>-|TRBV11-2|TRBJ1-6|TRBD1
CASSPRTGVSYNSPLHF
TGTGCCAGCAGCCCAAGGACAGGCGTCTCCTATAATTCACCCCTCCACTTT
>-|TRBV12-3/TRBV12-4|TRBJ2-7|TRBD2
CASSPGGFEQYF
TGTGCCAGCAGTCCCGGGGGGTTCGAGCAGTACTTC
>-|TRBV30|TRBJ2-2|TRBD2
CAWIRPGGQSTGELFF
TGTGCCTGGATTAGGCCGGGGGGGCAGTCGACCGGGGAGCTGTTTTTT
>-|TRBV7-9|TRBJ1-2|-
CASSYARGRDGYTF
TGTGCCAGCAGTTACGCCAGGGGAAGAGATGGCTACACCTTC
>-|TRBV4-1|TRBJ1-2|-
CASSQAPPRGRGGYTF
TGCGCCAGCAGCCAAGCCCCCCCCAGGGGAAGGGGAGGCTACACCTTC
>-|TRBV29-1|TRBJ2-3|TRBD2
CSVEGLAVDTQYF
TGCAGCGTTGAAGGGCTAGCGGTTGATACGCAGTATTTT
>-|TRBV7-9|TRBJ1-5|TRBD1
CASSQPGQGLQPQHF
TGTGCCAGCAGCCAACCGGGACAGGGGCTTCAGCCCCAGCATTTT
>-|TRBV18|TRBJ1-2|-
CASSRDNEANYGYTF
TGTGCCAGCTCCCGGGACAACGAAGCTAACTATGGCTACACCTTC
>-|TRBV7-2|TRBJ1-5|TRBD1
CASSLAYRGAQHF
TGTGCCAGCAGCTTAGCATACAGGGGGGCCCAGCATTTT
>-|TRBV6-1|TRBJ2-7|TRBD1
CASSDVFMGTGVTYEQYF
TGTGCCAGCAGTGACGTTTTTATGGGGACAGGGGTTACCTACGAGCAGTACTTC
>-|TRBV11-2|TRBJ2-7|TRBD1
CASSLDREAAEQYF
TGTGCCAGCAGCCTCGACAGGGAAGCGGCCGAGCAGTACTTC
>once|TRBV4-1|TRBJ1-1|TRBD1
CASSLGSLPGQGFTEAFF
TGCGCCAGCAGCCTGGGGAGCCTACCGGGACAGGGGTTCACTGAAGCTTTCTTT
>-|TRBV30|TRBJ1-1|-
CAWRARGDTEAFF
TGTGCCTGGAGGGCCCGGGGGGACACTGAAGCTTTCTTT
>few|TRBV19|TRBJ2-7|TRBD1
CASSPPGGQGAGEQYF
TGTGCCAGTAGTCCTCCAGGGGGACAGGGGGCTGGAGAGCAGTACTTC
>-|TRBV6-5|TRBJ2-1|-
CASRRILEEQFF
TGTGCCAGCCGCCGCATATTAGAGGAGCAGTTCTTC
>-|TRBV30|TRBJ2-1|TRBD1
CAWTGGPYNEQFF
TGTGCCTGGACAGGGGGCCCTTACAATGAGCAGTTCTTC
>-|TRBV2|TRBJ2-7|TRBD2
CASSGGTSVAEQYF
TGTGCCAGCAGTGGGGGGACTAGCGTCGCCGAGCAGTACTTC
>-|TRBV2|TRBJ2-2|TRBD2
CASSGREADTGELFF
TGTGCCAGCAGTGGGCGGGAGGCCGACACCGGGGAGCTGTTTTTT
>-|TRBV6-5|TRBJ1-2|-
CASRPTGQRNYGYTF
TGTGCCAGCAGACCTACAGGGCAAAGGAACTATGGCTACACCTTC
>-|TRBV5-5|TRBJ2-7|-
CASSLRSTGYEQYF
TGTGCCAGCAGCTTGAGATCAACGGGATACGAGCAGTACTTC
>-|TRBV5-1|TRBJ2-5|-
CASSLVQGQETQYF
TGCGCCAGCAGCTTGGTACAGGGCCAAGAGACCCAGTACTTC
>once|TRBV15|TRBJ2-3|-
CATSRDKRYTDTQYF
TGTGCCACCAGCAGAGATAAGAGATACACAGATACGCAGTATTTT
>-|TRBV7-2|TRBJ2-7|TRBD2
CASSLGGQGQEQYF
TGTGCCAGCAGCTTGGGAGGGCAGGGCCAGGAGCAGTACTTC
>-|TRBV2|TRBJ1-5|-
CASSDAGFGQPQHF
TGTGCCAGCAGTGATGCGGGGTTCGGACAGCCCCAGCATTTT
>-|TRBV5-4|TRBJ2-3|-
CASSLRGTDTQYF
TGTGCCAGCAGCTTGCGGGGAACAGATACGCAGTATTTT
>-|TRBV10-3|TRBJ2-1|TRBD2
CAISPASGRAYNEQFF
TGTGCCATCAGTCCCGCTAGCGGGAGGGCCTACAATGAGCAGTTCTTC
>-|TRBV5-6|TRBJ1-2|-
CASSETGFWGYTF
TGTGCCAGCAGCGAGACAGGTTTCTGGGGCTACACCTTC
>-|TRBV3-1/TRBV3-2|TRBJ1-6|-
CASSQDLRVTPLHF
TGTGCCAGCAGCCAAGATCTCAGGGTGACACCCCTCCACTTT
>-|TRBV5-4|TRBJ2-3|-
CASSLDGGSTDTQYF
TGTGCCAGCAGCTTGGACGGCGGCAGCACAGATACGCAGTATTTT
>-|TRBV5-1|TRBJ2-3|TRBD1
CASSSPRGRWSTDTQYF
TGCGCCAGCAGCTCCCCCAGGGGGAGATGGAGCACAGATACGCAGTATTTT
>-|TRBV12-3/TRBV12-4|TRBJ2-5|-
CASSLGSYETQYF
TGTGCCAGCAGTTTAGGTAGTTACGAGACCCAGTACTTC